The 9 T cell receptor beta chains below were found in one sample sequenced in a study of human T cells and chemical hapten exposure. Using its own MiXCR run on the RACE reads, TCRdb lists one record per CDR3 protein. Counted here are about 340,000 distinct CDR3 sequences, approximately 6.3% occurring once; the ten biggest clones make up 7.5% to 9%. Time point in this sample: patch test 1, 2 weeks after DPC sensitization. Noted treatment: therapeutic diphenylcyclopropenone sensitization with weekly scalp DPC. Material: whole blood, obtained in connection with sensitization to the hapten diphenylcyclopropenone (DPC). Every receptor here comes from a woman aged 18-29 years with alopecia areata. Some clones in this sample may be carry-over from other donors' samples.

This clonotype was recorded at least ten times. This chain uses TRBV4-1 with TRBJ2-1; 7 bases are shared with TRBD2. J was trimmed by 7 bases and V by 6 bases; bases with no gene match: 12. The CDR3 is 15 amino acids. Germline values: CDR1 MGHRA, CDR2 YSYEKL. This chain's CDR3 is CASRLSAGVVNEQFF. As DNA, the CDR3 is TGCGCCAGCAGGTTGTCCGCGGGGGTTGTGAATGAGCAGTTCTTC.

V usage is TRBV20-1 and J usage is TRBJ1-1, with D maybe TRBD1 (5 bases). The V gene lost 3 bases and the J gene lost 1 base, with 15 bases spanning the gap. The CDR3 runs to 15 residues. CDR1 is DFQATT and CDR2 is SNEGSKA in the germline V gene (reference sequence). The CDR3 loop reads CSARRSGTANTEAFF. DNA for the CDR3: TGCAGTGCTAGGCGATCCGGGACTGCGAACACTGAAGCTTTCTTT.

This clonotype has only a few counts. The J gene is TRBJ2-7, the V gene TRBV20-1; possible D gene TRBD1, 6 bases. Looked up from germline, CDR1 is DFQATT and CDR2 is SNEGSKA (reference sequence). Trimming pared 3 bases from V and 0 bases from J, leaving 12 bases between. The CDR3 consists of 14 residues. CDR3: CSARRGTLSYEQYF. The CDR3 DNA follows: TGCAGTGCTAGGAGGGGGACCCTCTCCTACGAGCAGTACTTC.

This chain links TRBV7-2 with TRBJ2-1; 10 bases align to TRBD2. Germline-derived CDR1 and CDR2 are SGHTA and FQGNSA. This CDR3 comprises 17 residues. V shed 5 bases and J 2 bases; nucleotides not matched to a gene: 9. CDR3 sequence reads: CASSASSGGGTYNEQFF. CDR3 coding DNA: TGTGCCAGCAGCGCTTCTAGCGGGGGCGGAACCTACAATGAGCAGTTCTTC.

There are many counts of this clonotype. This chain connects TRBV27 to TRBJ2-2; D call uncertain. Germline-derived CDR1 and CDR2 are MNHEY and SMNVEV (reference sequence). The ends were cut back, 3 bases at V and 0 bases at J, with 11 bases in the middle. The CDR3 contains 16 residues. CDR3 residues: CASSFLTYANTGELFF. CDR3 sequence (DNA): TGTGCCAGCAGTTTTCTAACGTACGCGAACACCGGGGAGCTGTTTTTT.

This clonotype was found many times. The chain employs TRBV12-3 or TRBV12-4 and TRBJ2-7; the D gene is possibly TRBD2 (5 bases). Trimming removed 5 bases from V and 3 bases from J, with 14 bases in between. The CDR3 sequence is 14 residues long. CDR3 residues: CASSPPRGNYEQYF. CDR3 sequence (DNA): TGTGCCAGCAGTCCACCTCGGGGAAACTACGAGCAGTACTTC.

The chain links TRBV20-1 to TRBJ1-6; TRBD1 is a possible D gene (6 bases). Trimming removed 0 bases from V and 7 bases from J, with 13 bases in between. Germline lookup yields CDR1 DFQATT and CDR2 SNEGSKA (reference sequence). CDR3 size: 15 residues. The CDR3 loop reads CSARDRGTQNSPLHF. Here the CDR3 DNA reads TGCAGTGCTAGAGATCGGGGGACACAAAATTCACCCCTCCACTTT.

This clonotype was observed a handful of times. This chain links TRBV12-3 or TRBV12-4 with TRBJ1-1, with no clear D. V lost 3 bases to trimming and J lost 3 bases, with 5 bases between them. The CDR3 has 12 residues. CDR3 residues: CASSFKYTEAFF. The CDR3 nucleotides read TGTGCCAGCAGTTTTAAGTACACTGAAGCTTTCTTT.

V gene TRBV13 combines with J gene TRBJ1-2, with 9 nucleotides matching TRBD1. Germline CDR1 reads PRHDT; CDR2 reads FYEKMQ (reference sequence). Trimming at V came to 1 base and at J to 4 bases, leaving 4 bases not matched to a gene. The CDR3 length is 15 residues. DNA of the CDR3: TGTGCCAGCAGCTTAGCGACAGGGGGAGGCTATGGCTACACCTTC. Its translation: CASSLATGGGYGYTF.